This T cell receptor beta chain originates from a study of blood T cell repertoires in COVID-19. Turning to the study itself: Acute-phase and convalescent COVID-19 samples originated in the United States, Italy and Spain. T cells, B-cell-depleted T cells, or PBMCs supplied cDNA or gDNA.

In the original analysis: Scientists estimated how many nucleated cells there were by amplifying reference gene primers. Assay: immunoSEQ multiplex PCR; the TCRdb copy retains only in-frame clones and omits some. V and J calls and clone size follow that table, whereas D and trimming were derived from the DNA. The sample lists 180,000 or so clones, more than 75% seen once, with about 20% in the top ten. Germline assignment: CDR1 LGHNA and CDR2 YSLEER. The CDR3 totals 14 residues. V dropped 4 bases and J dropped 3 bases, with 13 bases sitting between them. Followed over time, Seattle patients had been enrolled while infection was active.

The gene calls are TRBV4-3 and TRBJ2-7; tentative D call: TRBD2 (6 bases). The receptor's source is a person aged 65-85 years with COVID-19, enrolled during active disease. The source material was peripheral blood. CDR3 DNA: TGCGCCAGCAGCCCCACCGCGGGGCTCTACGAGCAGTACTTC. Protein sequence: CASSPTAGLYEQYF.